The T cell receptor (beta chain) under discussion was sequenced for a study of graft-versus-host responses after intestinal transplantation. Study overall: Recipients received multivisceral, liver-intestinal, or isolated intestinal transplants. All recipients got anti-thymocyte globulin induction, then tacrolimus and steroids for about three years.

A remark on this clone: What it binds is not known.

With V trimmed by 4 bases and J by 3 bases, 4 bases remained unmatched. The CDR3 is made up of 15 amino acids. The germline V gene has CDR1 MNHEY and CDR2 SVGAGI. Generated by immunoSEQ multiplex PCR, the TCRdb table keeps only in-frame clones and is missing some. The sample lists about 92,000 clones, 80% to 85% occurring once. The V and J genes are TRBV6-5 and TRBJ2-2, with TRBD1 identical over 8 bases. The sample consisted of unstimulated CD8+ T cells sorted from spleen or lymph node cells, taken before intestinal transplant. This sequence was found in a human donor who received an intestinal transplant. In nucleotides, the CDR3 is TGTGCCAGCAGTTTAACAGGGGGGCACACCGGGGAGCTGTTTTTT. Its protein product is CASSLTGGHTGELFF.